Each of the 21 T cell receptor beta chains below was sequenced from the same sample in a study of CD8 T cells in Susac syndrome. An input of about 0.5 to 1 ug of RNA was subjected to reverse transcription using random hexamers. MiXCR was run by TCRdb on the immunoSEQ multiplex PCR reads, yielding one entry per CDR3 protein. The profile shows roughly 200,000 distinct CDR3 sequences, roughly 92% of them singletons. Sequencing was performed on CD4+ T cells from PBMCs. All receptors derive from a human donor in good health.

This sequence joins TRBV19 and TRBJ1-4, with D hard to call. The V gene lost 6 bases and the J gene lost 0 bases, with 8 bases spanning the gap. CDR3 size: 14 residues. The V gene's germline CDR1 is LNHDA and CDR2 SQIVND (reference sequence). CDR3 amino acids: CASRRIATNEKLFF. As DNA, the CDR3 is TGTGCCAGTAGGCGAATTGCAACTAATGAAAAACTGTTTTTT.

The chain recombines TRBV4-1 with TRBJ2-7; TRBD2 is a possible D gene (6 bases). The CDR3 covers 15 residues. The germline V gene encodes CDR1 MGHRA and CDR2 YSYEKL. V lost 3 bases to trimming and J lost 4 bases, with 16 bases between them. The CDR3 here is CASSQGRGERYEQYF. The CDR3 DNA reads as TGCGCCAGCAGCCAGGGTCGCGGGGAAAGGTACGAGCAGTACTTC.

The chain combines TRBV28 with TRBJ1-2; TRBD1 matches 9 bases. The germline gives CDR1 MDHEN, CDR2 SYDVKM. The V segment lost 4 bases and the J segment 5 bases; nucleotides outside the gene matches: 8. This CDR3 has 15 amino acids. In DNA, the CDR3 is TGTGCCAGCAGTTCCTCCGGGACAGGGAAATATGGCTACACCTTC. Encoded protein: CASSSSGTGKYGYTF.

J is TRBJ1-5 and V is TRBV20-1, with D possibly matching TRBD1 (6 bases). The CDR3 runs 12 residues. V lost 5 bases to trimming and J lost 11 bases, with 16 bases between them. From germline, CDR1 is DFQATT and CDR2 SNEGSKA (reference sequence). The CDR3 spells CSASSSGHSQHF. In DNA form, the CDR3 reads TGCAGTGCTTCATCCTCGGGACATTCCCAGCATTTT.

The chain couples TRBV4-3 to TRBJ2-2; D gene ambiguous. V was clipped by 1 base and J by 5 bases, with 8 bases between them. Germline V gene lookup returns CDR1 LGHNA and CDR2 YSLEER. CDR3 size: 14 residues. The CDR3 DNA reads TGCGCCAGCAGCCAAGTTTCGGGTACCGGGGAGCTGTTTTTT. Protein: CASSQVSGTGELFF.

CDR3 in amino acids: CASRRGEGTQYF. Here the CDR3 DNA reads TGTGCCAGCCGTCGGGGGGAAGGTACGCAGTATTTT. J is TRBJ2-3 and V is TRBV6-5, with 7 nucleotides matching TRBD2. The CDR3 sequence is 12 residues long. Germline V gene lookup returns CDR1 MNHEY and CDR2 SVGAGI. J was trimmed by 8 bases and V by 8 bases; bases with no gene match: 7.

The chain combines TRBV18 with TRBJ2-3; the match to TRBD2 covers 9 bases. In germline, CDR1 is KGHSH, CDR2 LQKENI. V shed 1 base, J shed 2 bases, and the junction held 4 bases outside the gene matches. This CDR3 has 16 residues. The CDR3 spells CASSPLAGAVTDTQYF. CDR3 in DNA: TGTGCCAGCTCACCACTAGCGGGGGCCGTCACAGATACGCAGTATTTT.

The chain is built from TRBV28 and TRBJ2-5, with TRBD2 as a possible D gene (6 bases). From germline, CDR1 is MDHEN and CDR2 SYDVKM. Trimming left V 7 bases short and J 5 bases short, with 17 bases between. The CDR3 contains 14 residues. In DNA form, the CDR3 reads TGTGCCAGCACCTGGGAGGCAGGGACGGAGACCCAGTACTTC. Translated, it gives CASTWEAGTETQYF. The full variable domain, with the rest looked up from reference TRBV28 and TRBJ2-5, is DVKVTQSSRYLVKRTGEKVFLECVQDMDHENMFWYRQDPGLGLRLIYFSYDVKMKEKGDIPEGYSVSREKKERFSLILESASTNQTSMYLCASTWEAGTETQYFGPGTRLLVL.

The chain links TRBV5-1 to TRBJ1-4; 9 positions agree with TRBD1. With 3 bases clipped from V and 8 bases from J, the junction kept 8 bases outside the gene matches. Germline lookup yields CDR1 SGHRS and CDR2 YFSETQ. This CDR3 has 15 residues. This chain's CDR3 is CASSSAGTGQEKLFF. CDR3 DNA sequence: TGCGCCAGCAGCTCGGCCGGGACAGGGCAAGAAAAACTGTTTTTT.

The chain links TRBV6-2 or TRBV6-3 to TRBJ2-7; D is ambiguous. The CDR3 consists of 14 residues. Germline loops: CDR1 MNHEY, CDR2 SVGEGT. Trimming shortened V by 0 bases and J by 3 bases, and 9 bases separated the two germline ends. In nucleotides, the CDR3 is TGTGCCAGCAGTTACTCGGTAAGAGTCTACGAGCAGTACGTC. It specifies CASSYSVRVYEQYV.

V and J are TRBV7-9 and TRBJ1-1, with D uncertain. Trimming left V 5 bases short and J 3 bases short, with 13 bases between. Germline CDR1 and CDR2: SEHNR and FQNEAQ (reference sequence). The CDR3 loop spans 14 amino acids. The DNA for the CDR3 is TGTGCCAGCAGCCAATTTGGACCGCACACTGAAGCTTTCTTT. Translated: CASSQFGPHTEAFF.

The chain joins TRBV23-1 to TRBJ1-1, with unresolved D. TRBV23-1 is placed among ORFs of uncertain function. Trimming pared 2 bases from V and 2 bases from J, leaving 21 bases between. The CDR3 covers 18 residues. The CDR3 loop reads CASSQIGPGPRANTEAFF. The CDR3 DNA reads as TGCGCCAGCAGTCAAATAGGACCGGGCCCGAGGGCAAACACTGAAGCTTTCTTT.

The V gene is TRBV7-9, the J gene TRBJ2-4, with D tentatively TRBD1 or TRBD2 (5 bases each). CDR1 and CDR2 (germline): SEHNR, FQNEAQ (reference sequence). The CDR3 length is 14 residues. V gave up 5 bases and J gave up 6 bases, with 14 bases separating them. The chain's CDR3 is CASSRRDGLNIQYF. In nucleotides, the CDR3 is TGTGCCAGCAGCCGTAGGGACGGACTAAACATTCAGTACTTC.

This chain uses TRBV12-3 or TRBV12-4 with TRBJ2-3, with 10 bases fitting TRBD2. V lost 5 bases to trimming and J lost 6 bases; unmatched junction nucleotides: 8. The CDR3 sequence is 15 residues long. This CDR3 is CASSPSGGAWDTQYF. The CDR3 nucleotides read TGTGCCAGCAGTCCCAGCGGGGGGGCCTGGGATACGCAGTATTTT.

This sequence joins TRBV5-1 and TRBJ1-5; possibly TRBD1 for D (5 bases). The ends were cut back, 5 bases at V and 9 bases at J, with 15 bases in the middle. Germline CDR1 and CDR2: SGHRS and YFSETQ. CDR3 size: 13 residues. For the CDR3, the DNA is TGCGCCAGCAGTCCCGGGACGGCAGGGCCCCAGCATTTT. It specifies CASSPGTAGPQHF.

The chain employs TRBV20-1 and TRBJ1-1, with D tentatively TRBD1 (5 bases). The germline V gene has CDR1 DFQATT and CDR2 SNEGSKA (reference sequence). Trimming took 3 bases from V and 4 from J, leaving 18 bases between them. The CDR3 loop spans 15 amino acids. The CDR3 here is CSARMMLGQSTEAFF. CDR3 sequence (DNA): TGCAGTGCTAGGATGATGTTGGGGCAGAGCACTGAAGCTTTCTTT.

The J gene is TRBJ2-6, the V gene TRBV28; no clear D. V lost 5 bases to trimming and J lost 0 bases, with 11 bases between them. This CDR3 comprises 16 residues. CDR1 MDHEN and CDR2 SYDVKM come from the germline V gene. CDR3 bases: TGTGCCAGCAGTCTCCGGGCCCTCTCTGGGGCCAACGTCCTGACTTTC. As protein: CASSLRALSGANVLTF.

The chain combines TRBV7-2 with TRBJ1-2, with D unresolved. V lost 1 base, J lost 6 bases, and 12 bases lay in between. This CDR3 has 14 amino acids. The V gene's germline CDR1 is SGHTA and CDR2 FQGNSA. The CDR3 loop reads CASSLEVWRHGYTF. The CDR3, as DNA: TGTGCCAGCAGCTTAGAGGTATGGCGGCATGGCTACACCTTC. Complete variable domain (other parts from reference TRBV7-2 and TRBJ1-2): GAGVSQSPSNKVTEKGKDVELRCDPISGHTALYWYRQSLGQGLEFLIYFQGNSAPDKSGLPSDRFSAERTGGSVSTLTIQRTQQEDSAVYLCASSLEVWRHGYTFGSGTRLTVV.

The chain couples TRBV24-1 to TRBJ2-5; D could derive from TRBD1 or TRBD2 (5 bases each). The CDR3 runs 12 residues. V dropped 7 bases and J dropped 5 bases, with 10 bases sitting between them. Germline V gives CDR1 KGHDR, CDR2 SFDVKD. CDR3 region: CATRGEGETQYF. In DNA form, the CDR3 reads TGTGCCACCAGGGGAGAGGGGGAGACCCAGTACTTC.

The gene calls are TRBV29-1 and TRBJ2-4, with TRBD2 identical over 9 bases. The CDR3 spans 11 residues. The J segment lost 9 bases and the V segment lost 5 bases, leaving 2 bases of the junction unmatched. Looked up from germline, CDR1 is SQVTM and CDR2 is ANQGSEA. CDR3 region: CSVSREGIQYF. The CDR3 nucleotides are TGCAGCGTTTCGCGGGAGGGCATTCAGTACTTC. Filled out from reference TRBV29-1 and TRBJ2-4, the complete variable domain reads SAVISQKPSRDICQRGTSLTIQCQVDSQVTMMFWYRQQPGQSLTLIATANQGSEATYESGFVIDKFPISRPNLTFSTLTVSNMSPEDSSIYLCSVSREGIQYFGAGTRLSVL.

This clonotype was observed a single time. The V gene is TRBV6-2 or TRBV6-3, the J gene TRBJ1-2; D might be TRBD1 (5 bases). The CDR3 runs to 13 residues. CDR1 MNHEY and CDR2 SVGEGT come from the germline V gene. V lost 6 bases, J lost 4 bases, and 12 bases lay in between. The chain's CDR3 is CASRRDSLYGYTF. CDR3 in DNA: TGTGCCAGCAGACGCGACAGCCTCTATGGCTACACCTTC.